The T cell receptor (beta chain) described here comes from a study of blood T cell repertoires in COVID-19. Study at large: Whether acute or convalescent, the COVID-19 samples came from the United States, Italy and Spain.

Authors' processing steps: Quantification of nucleated cells was approximated via reference gene primer amplification. Repertoires were generated with immunoSEQ multiplex PCR, while TCRdb's copy carries only in-frame clones and drops some. For V, J and clone size, that table is used; D and trimming come from the DNA. Found here are about 110,000 clones, 75% to 90% of them singletons; the top ten hold 32%. Germline lookup yields CDR1 LGHNA and CDR2 YNFKEQ. V was trimmed by 2 bases and J by 0 bases, leaving 14 bases between them. The CDR3 is made up of 17 amino acids. Sequencing used peripheral blood. V is TRBV4-2 and J is TRBJ1-3; D ambiguous. This TCR was sampled from a woman aged 80 or over with acute or convalescent COVID-19. In DNA, the CDR3 is TGTGCCAGCAGCCAAACCCCGGGGTTTAGCTCTGGAAACACCATATATTTT. It encodes CASSQTPGFSSGNTIYF.